The clone carrying this TCR beta chain has ten or more counts. TCRdb re-called the RACE reads through MiXCR, storing one row per CDR3 protein. The sample records some 110,000 distinct CDR3 sequences, around 12% being singletons. These data belong to a study of human T cells and chemical hapten exposure. Trimming at V came to 3 bases and at J to 0 bases, leaving 3 bases not matched to a gene. The CDR3 sequence is 15 residues long. The time point was: pre-sensitization, week 0. Treatment here: therapeutic diphenylcyclopropenone sensitization with weekly scalp DPC. Source: whole blood, taken in connection with sensitization to the hapten diphenylcyclopropenone (DPC). J is TRBJ2-3 and V is TRBV12-3 or TRBV12-4, with 7 bases identical to TRBD2. This sequence originates from a woman between 45 and 65 years old with alopecia areata. Some clones in this sample may be carry-over from other donors' samples. CDR3 DNA: TGTGCCAGCAGTTTGATGGGAGGGAGCACAGATACGCAGTATTTT. Protein: CASSLMGGSTDTQYF.